These 18 T cell receptor beta chains share one sample of origin, sequenced in a study of early T cells in non-severe SARS-CoV-2 infection. TCRdb processed the 5' RACE reads anew with MiXCR; each CDR3 protein has one entry. The sample lists around 52,000 distinct CDR3 sequences; around 12% were seen once. The sequencing sample was made of whole blood. These receptors were collected from an adult who was a healthcare worker with PCR-confirmed SARS-CoV-2 infection or an uninfected control (not recorded which).

A note on this clonotype: This may be a read error, as it is one base from a much larger clone. The V gene is TRBV6-2 or TRBV6-3, the J gene TRBJ2-1; 10 nucleotides match TRBD2. CDR3 length equals 15 residues. Germline V lookup: CDR1 MNHEY, CDR2 SVGEGT. Losses at the gene ends were 2 bases for V and 12 bases for J; bases not matched to a gene: 10. The CDR3 region has the DNA TGTGCCAGCAGTTACCCCAGCGGGGGGGCCCATGTGCAGTTCTTC. As protein: CASSYPSGGAHVQFF.

V is TRBV21-1 and J is TRBJ1-1; the table names TRBD1, a call not compared with the DNA. TRBV21-1 is a documented pseudogene. The CDR3 runs 15 residues. The CDR3 DNA is TGTGCCAGCAGCTTTCACAGGGTGTCGATCACTGAAGCTTTCTTT. Its protein product is CASSFHRVSITEAFF.

The table lists this clonotype with many counts. The chain carries TRBV12-3 or TRBV12-4 and TRBJ2-3; D gene uncertain. The V end lost 3 bases, the J end lost 2 bases, and 12 bases lay between the germline ends. The CDR3 is 15 amino acids. As DNA, the CDR3 is TGTGCCAGCAGTTTCCGGCTCCGGACCACAGATACGCAGTATTTT. Translation: CASSFRLRTTDTQYF.

The chain couples TRBV12-3 or TRBV12-4 to TRBJ2-1, with 13 bases lining up with TRBD2. V lost 5 bases to trimming and J lost 8 bases; unmatched junction nucleotides: 15. This CDR3 spans 18 amino acids. The CDR3 region is CASSGLAGAEGTSDEQFF. As DNA, the CDR3 is TGTGCCAGCAGTGGACTAGCGGGAGCCGAGGGAACGTCGGATGAGCAGTTCTTC.

This chain joins TRBV7-9 and TRBJ1-1; D not certain. CDR1 is SEHNR, CDR2 FQNEAQ, per germline (reference sequence). CDR3 length: 12 amino acids. Trimming pared 0 bases from V and 5 bases from J, leaving 4 bases between. The CDR3, as DNA: TGTGCCAGCAGCTTAGCGGGGACTGAAGCTTTCTTT. Translated, it gives CASSLAGTEAFF.

This clonotype has just a few counts. V gene TRBV30 combines with J gene TRBJ1-5, with a tentative D call TRBD1 (5 bases). Per germline, CDR1 GTSNPN and CDR2 SVGIG (reference sequence). V lost 2 bases to trimming and J lost 0 bases, with 8 bases between them. The CDR3 spans 14 residues. CDR3 DNA sequence: TGTGCCTGGAGTAAGGGGTATAGCAATCAGCCCCAGCATTTT. Translation gives CAWSKGYSNQPQHF.

About this clonotype: With a much larger clone just one base away, this may be a read error. A read error is likely, as this CDR3 ends without the conserved phenylalanine or tryptophan. This sequence joins TRBV6-2 or TRBV6-3 and TRBJ2-3, with 13 bases that match TRBD2. Trimming took 2 bases from V and 3 from J; bases not matched to a gene: 2. The CDR3 runs 16 residues. The germline V gene encodes CDR1 MNHEY and CDR2 SVGEGT. The CDR3 reads CASSYGLAGVTDTQYS. In DNA form, the CDR3 reads TGTGCCAGCAGTTACGGACTAGCGGGGGTAACAGATACGCAGTATTCT.

The chain recombines TRBV7-2 with TRBJ2-7; D ambiguous. CDR1 and CDR2 (germline): SGHTA, FQGNSA. The ends were cut back, 5 bases at V and 3 bases at J, with 11 bases in the middle. The CDR3 is made up of 13 amino acids. The CDR3 DNA reads TGTGCCAGCAGCCTAGGGCCATACTACGAGCAGTACTTC. It codes for CASSLGPYYEQYF.

This clonotype was observed many times. V usage is TRBV12-3 or TRBV12-4 and J usage is TRBJ2-7; 11 bases match TRBD1. The CDR3 spans 15 residues. With 8 bases clipped from V and 6 bases from J, the junction kept 12 bases outside the gene matches. The CDR3 DNA reads as TGTGCCAGCGGGGGACAGGGGGGCCCTACAAGCGAGCAGTACTTC. Protein: CASGGQGGPTSEQYF.

The sample holds many counts of this clonotype. The chain is built from TRBV28 and TRBJ2-5; tentative D call: TRBD2 (6 bases). This CDR3 is built from 14 residues. V was cut by 4 bases and J by 4 bases, with 13 bases left in between. Germline lookup yields CDR1 MDHEN and CDR2 SYDVKM. The CDR3 region has the DNA TGTGCCAGCAGTTATATGGGAGGCAGAGAGACCCAGTACTTC. It specifies CASSYMGGRETQYF.

This clonotype was detected a few times. The chain couples TRBV30 to TRBJ1-4; D might be TRBD1 (5 bases). V was trimmed by 1 base and J by 8 bases, leaving 14 bases between them. CDR1 GTSNPN and CDR2 SVGIG come from the germline V gene (reference sequence). CDR3 length: 14 amino acids. Written as DNA, the CDR3 is TGTGCCTGGAGTGGGGGCCCAGGACGAGAAAAACTGTTTTTT. Its translation: CAWSGGPGREKLFF. Using reference TRBV30 and TRBJ1-4 for the parts outside the CDR3, the full variable domain is SQTIHQWPATLVQPVGSPLSLECTVEGTSNPNLYWYRQAAGRGLQLLFYSVGIGQISSEVPQNLSASRPQDRQFILSSKKLLLSDSGFYLCAWSGGPGREKLFFGSGTQLSVL.

This clonotype was found many times. This chain links TRBV3-1 with TRBJ1-6; 7 positions match TRBD1. J lost 7 bases, V lost 2 bases, and 2 bases had no gene match. Germline V gene data show CDR1 as LGHDT and CDR2 as YNNKEL (reference sequence). The CDR3 totals 14 residues. For the CDR3, the DNA is TGTGCCAGCAGCCAAAAGGGGGCCAATTCACCCCTCCACTTT. Translating gives CASSQKGANSPLHF. The complete variable domain, with remaining parts taken from reference TRBV3-1 and TRBJ1-6, reads DTAVSQTPKYLVTQMGNDKSIKCEQNLGHDTMYWYKQDSKKFLKIMFSYNNKELIINETVPNRFSPKSPDKAHLNLHINSLELGDSAVYFCASSQKGANSPLHFGNGTRLTVT.

There are a few counts of this clonotype. The chain has TRBV11-1 and TRBJ2-2, with D possibly TRBD2 on 6 matching bases. Germline-derived CDR1 and CDR2 are SGHAT and FQDESV (reference sequence). V dropped 5 bases and J dropped 5 bases, with 12 bases sitting between them. This CDR3 has 14 residues. In nucleotides, the CDR3 is TGTGCCAGCAGCCCCCGGGGGTGGACCGGGGAGCTGTTTTTT. Amino acids: CASSPRGWTGELFF.

The genes are TRBV20-1 and TRBJ1-5; D gene ambiguous. The CDR3 is made up of 14 amino acids. The V gene's germline CDR1 is DFQATT and CDR2 SNEGSKA (reference sequence). V lost 0 bases to trimming and J lost 6 bases, with 12 bases between them. CDR3 protein: CSARDGIVGQPQHF. CDR3 in DNA: TGCAGTGCTAGAGATGGGATAGTGGGTCAGCCCCAGCATTTT.

V is TRBV28 and J is TRBJ1-2; perhaps TRBD1 as D (5 bases). The CDR3 loop spans 13 amino acids. The V gene lost 8 bases and the J gene lost 4 bases, with 14 bases spanning the gap. CDR1 and CDR2 (germline): MDHEN, SYDVKM. For the CDR3, the DNA is TGTGCCAGCCAAGGCGGGACCAGCTATGGCTACACCTTC. Amino acids: CASQGGTSYGYTF.

CDR3 region: CASSLQGALSSYEQYF. CDR3 in DNA: TGTGCCAGCAGCTTACAGGGGGCCCTAAGCTCCTACGAGCAGTACTTC. The genes are TRBV11-2 and TRBJ2-7; the match to TRBD1 covers 8 bases. The junction had 6 bases not matched to a gene; V was cut back by 2 bases and J by 0 bases. Germline CDR1 is SGHAT and CDR2 is FQNNGV. This CDR3 has 16 residues.

This clonotype occurred many times. J is TRBJ2-6 and V is TRBV7-4, with 7 positions matching TRBD1. The CDR3 runs 20 residues. Germline lookup yields CDR1 SGHVT and CDR2 SQSDAQ. After removal of 2 bases from V and 0 bases from J, the junction contained 13 bases not matched to a gene. The CDR3 nucleotides read TGTGCCAGCAGCTTAATCCCGGCAGGGGGTATACTCTCTGGGGCCAACGTCCTGACTTTC. Translated, it gives CASSLIPAGGILSGANVLTF.

This CDR3 reads CASSLAGGAHSGNTIYF. CDR3 nucleotide sequence: TGTGCCAGCAGCTTAGCCGGGGGAGCCCACTCTGGAAACACCATATATTTT. J is TRBJ1-3 and V is TRBV7-8; possible D gene TRBD1, 5 bases. V lost 0 bases and J 0 bases, leaving 12 bases between the germline ends. The length of the CDR3 is 17 residues. The germline V gene encodes CDR1 SGHVS and CDR2 FQNEAQ.